This T cell receptor beta chain is drawn from a study of PD-1 blockade in classical Hodgkin lymphoma. Findings and caveats of the study: Whereas CD4+ TCR diversity had risen significantly by C4D1, CD8+ TCR diversity had not. Compared with healthy donors, newly diagnosed patients reportedly showed lower baseline TCR diversity. Lower baseline TCR diversity marked trial partial responders and progressors. Factors driving the repertoire differences, possibly disease activity or prior therapy, remain undefined.

Produced via immunoSEQ multiplex PCR; TCRdb's table is partial and in-frame only. The profile shows 15,000 or so clones, 85% of them singletons. On this clone: Its target is not known.

Patients all relapsed after autologous stem cell transplantation, and there was variation in brentuximab vedotin exposure. Out of thawed PBMCs, magnetic negative selection purified CD4+ T cells. The sequence was obtained from a human donor with classical Hodgkin lymphoma. Sequenced material: CD4+ T cells from blood, taken at baseline.

The CDR3 spells CASSQFSRLAKNIQYF. CDR3 sequence (DNA): TGCGCCAGCAGTCAATTTTCTAGATTAGCCAAAAACATTCAGTACTTC. This sequence joins TRBV23-1 and TRBJ2-4, with no clear D. TRBV23-1 is known as an ORF, though its function is uncertain. The CDR3 runs 16 residues. The V end lost 1 base, the J end lost 0 bases, and 10 bases lay between the germline ends.